A selection of T cell receptor beta chains follows, all from one sample in a study of CD8+ T cells in alopecia areata. Assay: immunoSEQ multiplex PCR; the TCRdb copy retains only in-frame clones and omits some. The data show approximately 99,000 clones, 55% to 75% seen once. Sequenced material: CD8+ T cells sorted from blood. The receptor set was obtained from a human donor in good health. Both conserved end residues are part of each CDR3. Each record gives: V gene, J gene, CDR3 length, D gene, clone size, CDR3 protein, CDR3 DNA. A D gene is named only where the DNA matches it firmly. The size of a clone is reported for some rows only, either as once, few or many, or as a class for expanded clones.

>TRBV30|TRBJ1-1|14|.|.
CAWSVGQINTEAFF
TGTGCCTGGAGTGTGGGTCAGATTAACACTGAAGCTTTCTTT
>TRBV29-1|TRBJ2-5|14|.|few
CSVISAGTEETQYF
TGCAGCGTCATATCAGCAGGGACCGAGGAGACCCAGTACTTC
>TRBV11-2|TRBJ2-7|14|TRBD2|once
CASSSSRGDYEQYF
TGTGCCAGCAGCTCTTCCCGGGGGGACTACGAGCAGTACTTC
>TRBV28|TRBJ2-1|11|.|.
CASSINNEQFF
TGTGCCAGCAGTATTAACAATGAGCAGTTCTTC
>TRBV19|TRBJ1-1|15|.|few
CASSIDEWGNTEAFF
TGTGCCAGTAGTATAGATGAATGGGGCAACACTGAAGCTTTCTTT
>TRBV9|TRBJ2-3|15|TRBD1|.
CASSLGQADTDTQYF
TGTGCCAGCAGCCTCGGACAGGCCGACACAGATACGCAGTATTTT
>TRBV2|TRBJ2-7|13|.|.
CASSEAPIYEQYF
TGTGCCAGCAGCGAAGCACCGATCTACGAGCAGTACTTC
>TRBV29-1|TRBJ1-2|16|TRBD1|.
CSGEVVGTGINYGYTF
TGCAGCGGTGAAGTGGTGGGGACAGGTATTAACTATGGCTACACCTTC
>TRBV7-2|TRBJ2-7|14|.|.
CASSLAHLSYEQYF
TGTGCCAGCAGCTTAGCGCACTTATCCTACGAGCAGTACTTC
>TRBV7-9|TRBJ2-2|16|.|.
CASSLGRSSNTGELFF
TGTGCCAGCAGCTTAGGGCGCAGTTCGAACACCGGGGAGCTGTTTTTT
>TRBV13|TRBJ1-2|13|.|.
CASSLGPQQGYTF
TGTGCCAGCAGCTTGGGACCTCAGCAAGGCTACACCTTC
>TRBV10-3|TRBJ1-1|16|.|few
CAISPWRLTMNTEAFF
TGTGCCATCAGCCCCTGGCGTCTGACCATGAACACTGAAGCTTTCTTT
>TRBV14|TRBJ1-1|17|TRBD1|.
CASSQRPGTGFHTEAFF
TGTGCCAGCAGCCAACGTCCCGGGACAGGGTTCCACACTGAAGCTTTCTTT
>TRBV27|TRBJ1-5|13|.|few
CASSWGSNQPQHF
TGTGCCAGCAGTTGGGGTTCCAATCAGCCCCAGCATTTT
>TRBV29-1|TRBJ2-7|11|.|.
CSVAASYEQYF
TGCAGCGTTGCCGCATCCTACGAGCAGTACTTC
>TRBV7-8|TRBJ2-7|18|TRBD1|.
CASSSYPTGTERTYEQYF
TGTGCCAGCAGCTCGTATCCTACCGGGACAGAGAGGACCTACGAGCAGTACTTC
>TRBV13|TRBJ2-5|14|TRBD2|.
CASSLLSGGETQYF
TGTGCCAGCAGCCTCCTCTCGGGGGGAGAGACCCAGTACTTC
>TRBV30|TRBJ1-6|15|.|.
CAWSVGTGYNSPLHF
TGTGCCTGGAGTGTTGGTACAGGGTATAATTCACCCCTCCACTTT
>TRBV5-1|TRBJ1-2|13|.|.
CASSLWRNYGYTF
TGCGCCAGCAGCTTGTGGCGAAACTATGGCTACACCTTC
>TRBV7-3|TRBJ2-3|15|TRBD1|few
CASSHTGAHTDTQYF
TGTGCCAGCAGCCATACAGGGGCTCACACAGATACGCAGTATTTT
>TRBV13|TRBJ1-5|13|.|once
CASSLGRSQPQHF
TGTGCCAGCAGCTTAGGCCGTAGTCAGCCCCAGCATTTT
>TRBV19|TRBJ1-6|13|.|few
CASNGNGNSPLHF
TGTGCCAGTAACGGAAATGGTAATTCACCCCTCCACTTT
>TRBV2|TRBJ2-3|16|TRBD1|few
CASRGSGQGVMDTQYF
TGTGCCAGCAGGGGTTCGGGACAGGGAGTCATGGATACGCAGTATTTT
>TRBV5-6|TRBJ1-1|12|.|.
CASSWGGTEAFF
TGTGCCAGCAGCTGGGGAGGCACTGAAGCTTTCTTT
>TRBV5-4|TRBJ2-3|15|TRBD1|.
CASSFRDRGTDTQYF
TGTGCCAGCAGCTTTAGGGACAGGGGAACAGATACGCAGTATTTT
>TRBV9|TRBJ1-5|17|TRBD1|.
CASSAKDRGKGNQPQHF
TGTGCCAGCAGCGCGAAGGACAGGGGGAAGGGCAATCAGCCCCAGCATTTT
>TRBV15|TRBJ2-2|15|TRBD1|few
CATSRNRGDAGELFF
TGTGCCACCAGCAGAAACAGGGGGGACGCCGGGGAGCTGTTTTTT
>TRBV13|TRBJ2-3|17|TRBD2|.
CASRPGTSGTSTDTQYF
TGTGCCAGCAGACCCGGGACTAGCGGGACTAGCACAGATACGCAGTATTTT
>TRBV11-2|TRBJ2-5|16|.|.
CASSTQSYRDSETQYF
TGTGCCAGCAGCACTCAGTCATACCGGGATTCAGAGACCCAGTACTTC
>TRBV4-1|TRBJ1-5|15|.|.
CASSQHVSSNQPQHF
TGCGCCAGCAGCCAACACGTCTCTAGCAATCAGCCCCAGCATTTT
>TRBV28|TRBJ2-5|14|.|few
CASSGFGYQETQYF
TGTGCCAGCAGCGGCTTCGGGTATCAAGAGACCCAGTACTTC
>TRBV4-1|TRBJ1-3|18|TRBD1|.
CASSKQGTVPRSGNTIYF
TGCGCCAGCAGCAAACAGGGGACGGTCCCCAGGTCTGGAAACACCATATATTTT
>TRBV13|TRBJ2-3|14|.|few
CASSLSGKRDTQYF
TGTGCCAGCAGCTTGTCCGGGAAGAGGGATACGCAGTATTTT
>TRBV2|TRBJ2-7|12|.|few
CAGGTALYEQYF
TGTGCCGGAGGGACCGCCCTGTATGAGCAGTACTTC
>TRBV11-2|TRBJ2-4|12|.|.
CASSLEWNIQYF
TGTGCCAGCAGCTTAGAATGGAACATTCAGTACTTC
>TRBV13|TRBJ2-3|13|.|.
CASSLPRTDTQYF
TGTGCCAGCAGCTTGCCCAGGACCGATACGCAGTATTTT
>TRBV6-5|TRBJ2-3|15|.|.
CASSERTSLTDTQYF
TGTGCCAGCAGCGAGCGGACTTCTCTCACAGATACGCAGTATTTT
>TRBV27|TRBJ2-2|16|TRBD1|.
CASSSLNRGKAGELFF
TGTGCCAGCAGTTCATTAAACAGGGGGAAGGCCGGGGAGCTGTTTTTT
>TRBV29-1|TRBJ2-1|13|.|.
CSVVGGSYNEQFF
TGCAGCGTAGTGGGGGGCTCCTACAATGAGCAGTTCTTC